Presented here are 4 T cell receptor beta chains from one specimen sequenced in a study of blood T cell repertoires in COVID-19 (dated by TCRdb to about 2020). Libraries came from the immunoSEQ multiplex PCR assay. TCRdb retrieved this table from immuneACCESS and kept in-frame rearrangements only. Not all clones are present; in checked studies, unresolved V genes account for under half, and no reason is known for the remainder. The sample includes 150,000 or so clones, with under 90% observed a single time. Approximately 3% of the sample comes from the top ten. Sequenced material: PBMCs or T cells enriched from blood (not recorded which). Every receptor here comes from a woman aged 60-70 years who had recovered from COVID-19.

The rearrangement uses TRBV6-5 and TRBJ1-2; 8 bases align to TRBD1. V shed 2 bases and J 7 bases; nucleotides not matched to a gene: 3. The germline V gene encodes CDR1 MNHEY and CDR2 SVGAGI. The CDR3 contains 13 residues. The CDR3 spells CASSYRTGFGYTF. The CDR3 DNA reads TGTGCCAGCAGTTACCGGACAGGGTTTGGCTACACCTTC.

This chain uses TRBV10-3 with TRBJ2-5; TRBD2 aligns across 8 bases. The CDR3 is 17 amino acids. CDR1 and CDR2 from the germline V gene are ENHRY and SYGVKD. V was pared by 2 bases and J by 0 bases, with 8 bases of the junction left unmatched. The CDR3 DNA follows: TGTGCCATCAGTGAGCCTCGGACGGGGGGGTACCAAGAGACCCAGTACTTC. Translating gives CAISEPRTGGYQETQYF.

In this sample, this clone turned up once. The gene calls are TRBV29-1 and TRBJ1-2; 8 positions agree with TRBD1. The CDR3 covers 14 residues. Germline V CDR1 and CDR2: SQVTM, ANQGSEA. V lost 4 bases to trimming and J lost 6 bases; unmatched junction nucleotides: 10. The CDR3 region is CSVGDRRNVHGYTF. The CDR3 nucleotides read TGCAGCGTTGGGGACAGGAGGAATGTTCATGGCTACACCTTC.

The chain uses TRBV25-1 and TRBJ2-1; no reliable D call. The CDR3 loop spans 13 amino acids. Germline V gene lookup returns CDR1 MGHDK and CDR2 SYGVNS. Trimming pared 4 bases from V and 5 bases from J, leaving 9 bases between. The CDR3 nucleotides read TGTGCCAGCAGTGTCAGGCAGAACAATGAGCAGTTCTTC. Translated: CASSVRQNNEQFF.